These 13 T cell receptor beta chains originate from one sample sequenced in a study of cytomegalovirus exposure and HLA in healthy donors. The PCR used 60 Vbeta and 13 Jbeta primers. The repertoire was sequenced with immunoSEQ multiplex PCR; TCRdb's copy has only in-frame clones and lacks some. The profile shows roughly 99,000 clones, roughly four fifths of them singletons. Sequences were obtained from PBMCs. The receptors were sampled from a man in his late teens or twenties in good health and CMV-seronegative.

The chain carries TRBV29-1 and TRBJ2-2; D gene unclear. V dropped 7 bases and J dropped 1 base, with 4 bases sitting between them. CDR3 length: 11 amino acids. Germline V gene sequence: CDR1 SQVTM, CDR2 ANQGSEA. Here the CDR3 DNA reads TGCAGCGCGAGGAACACCGGGGAGCTGTTTTTT. It encodes CSARNTGELFF.

The chain uses TRBV14 and TRBJ2-1; possibly TRBD2 for D (5 bases). This CDR3 is 15 amino acids long. The V gene lost 4 bases and the J gene lost 0 bases, with 10 bases spanning the gap. Germline CDR1 SGHDN, CDR2 FVKESK. The CDR3 DNA reads TGTGCCAGCAGCCTGGAGGAACACTCCTACAATGAGCAGTTCTTC. Protein sequence: CASSLEEHSYNEQFF.

The gene calls are TRBV5-1 and TRBJ1-2, with TRBD1 matching 8 bases. CDR1 and CDR2 (germline): SGHRS, YFSETQ. V was pared by 0 bases and J by 6 bases, with 7 bases of the junction left unmatched. This CDR3 has 15 residues. The CDR3 DNA sequence: TGCGCCAGCAGCTTGGATAACAGGGGGTTTAATGGCTACACCTTC. Its protein is CASSLDNRGFNGYTF.

The chain carries TRBV5-1 and TRBJ2-5, with 9 bases matching TRBD2. V trimming: 4 bases; J trimming: 1 base; junction bases outside the gene matches: 8. The CDR3 runs 16 residues. Germline V CDR1 and CDR2: SGHRS, YFSETQ. CDR3 amino acids: CASSVNSGGPQETQYF. The DNA for the CDR3 is TGCGCCAGCAGCGTAAATAGCGGGGGCCCCCAAGAGACCCAGTACTTC.

This clone was observed at least ten times. CDR3 DNA sequence: TGTGCCAGCAGTACCACCGGGGGGTCTTCGAACGAGCAGTACTTC. Residues: CASSTTGGSSNEQYF. The rearrangement links TRBV14 to TRBJ2-7; TRBD2 matches at 7 bases. V lost 6 bases to trimming and J lost 5 bases; unmatched junction nucleotides: 13. This CDR3 is built from 15 residues. Per germline, CDR1 SGHDN and CDR2 FVKESK.

The rearrangement links TRBV18 to TRBJ2-5; 11 positions agree with TRBD1. Germline values: CDR1 KGHSH, CDR2 LQKENI. The V segment lost 4 bases and the J segment 4 bases; nucleotides outside the gene matches: 5. The CDR3 loop spans 15 amino acids. This CDR3 is CASSRTGGERETQYF. The CDR3 nucleotides read TGTGCCAGCTCACGGACAGGGGGCGAGAGAGAGACCCAGTACTTC.

This clone came up once. V and J are TRBV6-1 and TRBJ2-7, with 7 bases matching TRBD1. The trim removed 2 bases at V and 3 bases at J, leaving 7 bases unmatched. This CDR3 has 15 residues. Looked up from germline, CDR1 is MNHNS and CDR2 is SASEGT. The CDR3 DNA follows: TGTGCCAGCAGTGAACCCCCTGACAGGGTCTACGAGCAGTACTTC. This encodes CASSEPPDRVYEQYF.

V and J are TRBV6-5 and TRBJ1-4; D not certain. Germline V gene data show CDR1 as MNHEY and CDR2 as SVGAGI. This CDR3 region has 13 residues. V was clipped by 0 bases and J by 7 bases, with 6 bases between them. The CDR3 here is CASSYSSGEKLFF. CDR3 DNA: TGTGCCAGCAGTTACTCGTCGGGTGAAAAACTGTTTTTT.

This CDR3 reads CASSQSMQEKATNEKLFF. CDR3 DNA sequence: TGCGCCAGCAGTCAATCGATGCAGGAAAAAGCAACTAATGAAAAACTGTTTTTT. The rearrangement joins TRBV23-1 to TRBJ1-4; D ambiguous. TRBV23-1 is filed as an ORF, its function uncertain. The CDR3 runs to 18 residues. The germline V and J ends were trimmed by 0 bases and 0 bases, with 14 bases remaining between them.

On this clone itself: The junction departs from the called germline gene at one end, perhaps through a read error. Here the CDR3 DNA reads TGTGCCAGCCGTAGGCCTGGGGCCAACGTCTTGACTTTC. Translated, it gives CASRRPGANVLTF. The V and J genes are TRBV6-5 and TRBJ2-6; D perhaps matches TRBD1 (5 bases). Looked up from germline, CDR1 is MNHEY and CDR2 is SVGAGI. There are 13 residues in the CDR3.

The chain carries TRBV5-4 and TRBJ2-3; 12 bases align to TRBD2. Germline-derived CDR1 and CDR2 are SGHNT and YYREEE (reference sequence). This CDR3 has 20 residues. Trimming cost V 4 bases and J 0 bases; bases outside gene matches: 15. The CDR3 coding sequence is TGTGCCAGCAGCCCAGAGGCGTGGGCTAGCGGGGGGGTTAGCACAGATACGCAGTATTTT. Translating gives CASSPEAWASGGVSTDTQYF.

The chain carries TRBV5-1 and TRBJ2-7; no firm D call. Trimming took off 1 base at V and 4 bases at J, with 12 bases between the two ends. From germline, CDR1 is SGHRS and CDR2 YFSETQ. The CDR3 runs 14 residues. This chain's CDR3 is CASSLYPVVYEQYF. The CDR3 coding sequence is TGCGCCAGCAGCTTGTATCCGGTCGTATACGAGCAGTACTTC.

The chain carries TRBV13 and TRBJ2-1; D not certain. Trimming took 3 bases from V and 0 from J, leaving 9 bases between them. In germline, CDR1 is PRHDT, CDR2 FYEKMQ (reference sequence). CDR3 size: 15 residues. This CDR3 is CASSFRHSSYNEQFF. CDR3 DNA: TGTGCCAGCAGCTTCCGACATAGCTCCTACAATGAGCAGTTCTTC.